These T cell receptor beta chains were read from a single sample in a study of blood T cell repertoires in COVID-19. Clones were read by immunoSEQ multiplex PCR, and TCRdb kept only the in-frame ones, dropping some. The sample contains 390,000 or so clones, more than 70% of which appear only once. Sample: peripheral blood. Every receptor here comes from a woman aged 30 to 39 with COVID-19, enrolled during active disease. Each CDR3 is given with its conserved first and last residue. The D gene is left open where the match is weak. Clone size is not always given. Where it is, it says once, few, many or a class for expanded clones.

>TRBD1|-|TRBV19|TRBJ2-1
TGTGCCAGTAGTATAGATGGCGCGGAAGTAACAGGGGGCTCGGATGAGCAGTTCTTC
CASSIDGAEVTGGSDEQFF
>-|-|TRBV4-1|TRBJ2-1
TGCGCCAGCAGCCAATTACAGGACGATGAGCAGTTCTTC
CASSQLQDDEQFF
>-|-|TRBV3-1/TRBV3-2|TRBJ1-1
TGTGCCAGCAGTTCGGGGGGGAACACTGAAGCTTTCTTT
CASSSGGNTEAFF
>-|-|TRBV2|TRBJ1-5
TGTGCCAGCAGTACTCAGACTAGAGGACTCCGTTCGCCCCAGCATTTT
CASSTQTRGLRSPQHF
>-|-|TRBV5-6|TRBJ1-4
TGTGCCAGCAGCTTGGCGCAGGGTAATGAAAAACTGTTTTTT
CASSLAQGNEKLFF
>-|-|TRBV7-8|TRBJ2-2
TGTGCCAGCAGCTTAGGCCAGGGGTACACCGGGGAGCTGTTTTTT
CASSLGQGYTGELFF
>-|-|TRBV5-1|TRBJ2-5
TGCGCCAGCAGCTTCAATCCAGCGGCTGCCCGGCTAGAGACCCAGTACTTC
CASSFNPAAARLETQYF
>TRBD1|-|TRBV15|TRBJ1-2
TGTGCCACCAGCAGAGTTCTGGAGGGACAGAAGACCTTC
CATSRVLEGQKTF
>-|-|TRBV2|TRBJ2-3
TGTGCCAGCAGTGAACTACGGGGGAGCACAGATACGCAGTATTTT
CASSELRGSTDTQYF
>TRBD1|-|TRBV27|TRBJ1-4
TGTGCCAGCAGTGGCTACCGTAGACAGGGTGGCGAAAAACTGTTTTTT
CASSGYRRQGGEKLFF
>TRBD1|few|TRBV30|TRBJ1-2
TGTGCCTGGAGTGTACAGGGACAGGGGGCCGGGGGCTACACCTTC
CAWSVQGQGAGGYTF
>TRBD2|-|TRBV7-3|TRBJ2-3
TGTGCCAGCAGCTCCTTAGCGGGAGTCGGTACGCAGTATTTT
CASSSLAGVGTQYF
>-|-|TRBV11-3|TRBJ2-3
TGTGCCAGCAGCTTAGACCAGAGGACAGATACGCAGTATTTT
CASSLDQRTDTQYF
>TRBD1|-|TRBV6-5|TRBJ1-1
TGTGCCAGCAGTAGGGGGCAGGGGGCCTCTGAAGCTTTCTTT
CASSRGQGASEAFF
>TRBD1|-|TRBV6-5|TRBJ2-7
TGTGCCAGCAGGACAGGGGGCTACGAGCAGTACTTC
CASRTGGYEQYF
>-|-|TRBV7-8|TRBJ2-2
TGTGCCAGCAGCCCCACCCCAACGGGACTCTACACCGGGGAGCTGTTTTTT
CASSPTPTGLYTGELFF
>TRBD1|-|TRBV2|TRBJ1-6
TGTGCCAGCAGACCCGGGACAGGGAGGATCGGGTCACCCCTCCACTTT
CASRPGTGRIGSPLHF
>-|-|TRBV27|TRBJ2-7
TGTGCCAGCAGTTTAAGCGGGACACCCTACGAGCAGTACTTC
CASSLSGTPYEQYF
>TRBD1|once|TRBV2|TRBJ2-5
TGTGCCAGCGTAAACAGGGGCCAAGAGACCCAGTACTTC
CASVNRGQETQYF
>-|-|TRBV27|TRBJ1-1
TGTGCCAGCCTGACGGCAGTTTCGGGTGAAGCTTTCTTT
CASLTAVSGEAFF
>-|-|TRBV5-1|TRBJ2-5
TGCGCCAGCAGCTTGGACGGGAGCCCGGGGGCCCAGTACTTC
CASSLDGSPGAQYF
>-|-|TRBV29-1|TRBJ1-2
TGCAGCGCCGGGATTACTAACTATGGCTACACCTTC
CSAGITNYGYTF
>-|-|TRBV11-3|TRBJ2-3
TGTGCCAGCAGCTCCTACACAGATACGCAGTATTTT
CASSSYTDTQYF
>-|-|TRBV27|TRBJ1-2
TGTGCCAGCTCGGGATACACCTTC
CASSGYTF
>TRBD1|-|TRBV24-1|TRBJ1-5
TGTGCCACCAGTGATGGTACAGGGGGGAAGCCCCAGCATTTT
CATSDGTGGKPQHF
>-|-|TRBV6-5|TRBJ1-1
TGTGCCAGTTGGGGAGGGGCGGCTTTCTTT
CASWGGAAFF
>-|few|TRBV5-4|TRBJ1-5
TGTGCCAGCAGTCGATACGGTAGAAATCAGCCCCAGCATTTT
CASSRYGRNQPQHF
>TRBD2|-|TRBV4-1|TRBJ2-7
TGCGCCAGCAGCCAAGGACCGGGACTAGGGCCCCACGAGCAGTACTTC
CASSQGPGLGPHEQYF
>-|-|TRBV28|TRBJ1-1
TGTGCCAGCAGTTTGGGGAGGGCCATGAACACTGAAGCTTTCTTT
CASSLGRAMNTEAFF
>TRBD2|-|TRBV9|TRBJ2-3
TGTGCCAGCAGCTTCGGACTAGTGGGGGATACGCAGTATTTT
CASSFGLVGDTQYF
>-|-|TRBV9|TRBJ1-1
TGTGCCAGCAGCGCGCTAGGGGTAGCGGGCACTGAAGCTTTCTTT
CASSALGVAGTEAFF
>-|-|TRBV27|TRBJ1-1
TGTGCCAGCAGTTCGCGGGGTCTGCGGGTGGCGACTGAAGCTTTCTTT
CASSSRGLRVATEAFF
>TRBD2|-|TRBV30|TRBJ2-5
TGTGCCTGGAGTGCCCCCGGACTAGCCGGACGGGGGACCCAGTACTTC
CAWSAPGLAGRGTQYF
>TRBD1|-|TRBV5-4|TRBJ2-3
TGTGCCAGCAGCTTCGGGCAGGGGGTGTGGTATTTT
CASSFGQGVWYF
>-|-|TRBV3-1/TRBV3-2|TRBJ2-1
TGTGCCAGCAGCCAAGAGGGATGGCGGGACAATGAGCAGTTCTTC
CASSQEGWRDNEQFF
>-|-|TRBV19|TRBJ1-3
TGTGCCAGTAGTATCACAGGACCCTCTGGAAACACCATATATTTT
CASSITGPSGNTIYF
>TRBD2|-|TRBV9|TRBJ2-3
TGTGCCTCCTCCCGGCGGGAGGGCTCCACAGATACGCAGTATTTT
CASSRREGSTDTQYF
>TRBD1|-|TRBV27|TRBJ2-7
TGTGCCAGCAGTTTATCCCTGTATAGGGGGCGAGTCGAGCAGTACTTC
CASSLSLYRGRVEQYF
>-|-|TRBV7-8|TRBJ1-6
TGTGCCAGCAGCTTAGCCGCAGGGCTATATAATTCACCCCTCCACTTT
CASSLAAGLYNSPLHF
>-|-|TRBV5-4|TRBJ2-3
TGTGCCAGCAGCTTGGAAGCAGGGCGAGATACGCAGTATTTT
CASSLEAGRDTQYF
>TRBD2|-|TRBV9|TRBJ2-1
TGTGCCAGCAGCATTCAGACTAGCGGGAGGGCCGATGAGCAGTTCTTC
CASSIQTSGRADEQFF
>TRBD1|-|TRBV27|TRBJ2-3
TGTGCCAGCGCGCTCCAGGGGGCAGATACGCAGTATTTT
CASALQGADTQYF